These 13 T cell receptor beta chains were all obtained from the same sample, sequenced in a study of radiotherapy plus CTLA-4 blockade in lung cancer. Sequenced by immunoSEQ multiplex PCR; TCRdb stores in-frame clones only, minus some. The data contain tens of thousands of clones, more than 75% of them singletons. Here the sequenced sample was peripheral blood, taken from a patient treated with radiotherapy plus ipilimumab. These receptors were taken from a human donor with non-small cell lung cancer who had stable disease on radiotherapy plus ipilimumab.

This clone was counted between two and nine times. A junction end diverges from the germline sequence, so it may reflect a read error. The V gene is TRBV4-1, the J gene TRBJ2-5; 9 positions match TRBD2. CDR1 is MGHRA, CDR2 YSYEKL, per germline. The CDR3 contains 16 residues. The CDR3 DNA sequence: TGTGCCAGCAGCCAAGACCCCAGCGGGGGGAGCGAGACCCAGTACTTC. Residues: CASSQDPSGGSETQYF.

V usage is TRBV9 and J usage is TRBJ2-1; D remains ambiguous. The V and J ends lost 0 bases and 3 bases respectively, with 10 bases between them. Germline values: CDR1 SGDLS, CDR2 YYNGEE. The CDR3 totals 15 residues. CDR3 protein: CASSVAPNGYNEQFF. The CDR3 DNA reads as TGTGCCAGCAGCGTAGCCCCTAACGGCTACAATGAGCAGTTCTTC.

This chain links TRBV29-1 with TRBJ2-5, with D possibly being TRBD1 (6 bases). Germline loops: CDR1 SQVTM, CDR2 ANQGSEA. V lost 7 bases, J lost 4 bases, and 16 bases lay in between. The CDR3 contains 13 residues. The CDR3 DNA reads TGCAGCGGCGCTCGGACAGCCGGAGAGACCCAGTACTTC. Translating it yields CSGARTAGETQYF.

In this sample, this clone is medium-sized. The chain carries TRBV6-6 and TRBJ2-3; TRBD2 is a possible D gene (7 bases). Germline V gene data show CDR1 as MNHNY and CDR2 as SVGAGI (reference sequence). The CDR3 has 13 amino acids. Between the trimmed V and J ends, which lost 5 bases and 9 bases, there was a span of 15 bases. This chain's CDR3 is CASSAIRGGTQYF. As DNA, the CDR3 is TGTGCCAGCAGTGCGATTAGGGGGGGGACGCAGTATTTT.

The chain carries TRBV2 and TRBJ2-3; 8 bases map to TRBD1. The V segment lost 6 bases and the J segment 4 bases; nucleotides outside the gene matches: 9. The CDR3 has 15 residues. Germline CDR1 and CDR2: SNHLY and FYNNEI. CDR3 DNA sequence: TGTGCCAGCAGAGCACGACAGGGGTCGGCAGATACGCAGTATTTT. Translation gives CASRARQGSADTQYF.

This clone was observed a few times. The chain couples TRBV7-8 to TRBJ2-7; D gene ambiguous. The V gene lost 4 bases and the J gene lost 5 bases, with 12 bases spanning the gap. The CDR3 runs to 13 residues. From germline, CDR1 is SGHVS and CDR2 FQNEAQ. DNA of the CDR3: TGTGCCAGCAGCTCCGAGGTTCGGGACGAGCAGTACTTC. Its protein is CASSSEVRDEQYF.

The rearrangement links TRBV19 to TRBJ1-4; no firm D call. The CDR3 covers 15 residues. Looked up from germline, CDR1 is LNHDA and CDR2 is SQIVND (reference sequence). V lost 5 bases and J 4 bases, leaving 14 bases between the germline ends. The CDR3 spells CASSELSGGNEKLFF. CDR3 in DNA: TGTGCCAGTAGTGAGCTAAGTGGCGGTAATGAAAAACTGTTTTTT.

This chain links TRBV6-6 with TRBJ1-2, with TRBD1 matching 7 bases. The CDR3 is 13 amino acids. With 6 bases clipped from V and 4 bases from J, the junction kept 5 bases outside the gene matches. Germline loops: CDR1 MNHNY, CDR2 SVGAGI (reference sequence). The CDR3 loop is CASSNTGAYGYTF. In DNA, the CDR3 is TGTGCCAGCAGCAATACAGGGGCCTATGGCTACACCTTC.

The gene calls are TRBV19 and TRBJ1-2; a possible D gene is TRBD1 (6 bases). This CDR3 has 14 residues. Germline V lookup: CDR1 LNHDA, CDR2 SQIVND (reference sequence). Trimming removed 6 bases at V and 3 bases at J, with 14 bases between. CDR3 in DNA: TGTGCCAGTAGATCAGGACAGTTCGACTATGGCTACACCTTC. It yields the protein CASRSGQFDYGYTF.

This clone was seen just once. The chain uses TRBV15 and TRBJ2-7; D ambiguous. The V end was cut by 1 base, the J end by 0 bases, with 13 bases between. This CDR3 comprises 16 residues. Germline CDR1 reads LNHNV; CDR2 reads YYDKDF (reference sequence). DNA of the CDR3: TGTGCCACCAGCAGAGCCATACCTAGGAGCTCCTACGAGCAGTACGTC. This gives the protein CATSRAIPRSSYEQYV.

The genes are TRBV27 and TRBJ1-3; a weak D match, TRBD1 (5 bases). Trimming took 5 bases from V and 1 from J, leaving 21 bases between them. The CDR3 runs 18 residues. The V gene's germline CDR1 is MNHEY and CDR2 SMNVEV (reference sequence). In DNA form, the CDR3 reads TGTGCCAGCAGTCCCCGACCCCCAAGGGAGGGGTCTGGAAACACCATATATTTT. Its translation: CASSPRPPREGSGNTIYF.

This chain uses TRBV2 with TRBJ2-2; 7 nucleotides match TRBD2. Germline CDR1 SNHLY, CDR2 FYNNEI. After removal of 6 bases from V and 2 bases from J, the junction contained 0 bases not matched to a gene. This CDR3 is 13 amino acids long. Written as DNA, the CDR3 is TGTGCCAGCAGGGGACTAAACACCGGGGAGCTGTTTTTT. This encodes CASRGLNTGELFF.

The rearrangement joins TRBV6-1 to TRBJ2-3; D is unresolved. The CDR3 is 15 residues long. Trimming took 6 bases from V and 1 from J, leaving 14 bases between them. Germline loops: CDR1 MNHNS, CDR2 SASEGT. The CDR3 here is CASSRRGPGTDTQYF. The DNA for the CDR3 is TGTGCCAGCAGCCGACGAGGACCGGGCACAGATACGCAGTATTTT.